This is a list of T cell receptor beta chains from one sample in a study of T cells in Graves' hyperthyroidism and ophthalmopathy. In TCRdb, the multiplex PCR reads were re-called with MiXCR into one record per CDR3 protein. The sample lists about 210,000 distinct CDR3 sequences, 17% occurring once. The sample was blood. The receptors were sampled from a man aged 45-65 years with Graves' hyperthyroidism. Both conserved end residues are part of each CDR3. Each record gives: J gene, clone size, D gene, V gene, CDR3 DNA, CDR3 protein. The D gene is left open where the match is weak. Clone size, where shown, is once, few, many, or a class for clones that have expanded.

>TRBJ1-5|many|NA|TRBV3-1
TGTGCCAGCAGCCAAGGGGGATTGACAGCCTTTGTTCAGCCCCAGCATTTT
CASSQGGLTAFVQPQHF
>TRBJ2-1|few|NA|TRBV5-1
TGCGCCAGCAGCTTGGAGGGAGGAACCTACAATGAGCAGTTCTTC
CASSLEGGTYNEQFF
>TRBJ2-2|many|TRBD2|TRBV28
TGTGCCGGGACTAGCGGTATCACCGGGGAGCTGTTTTTT
CAGTSGITGELFF
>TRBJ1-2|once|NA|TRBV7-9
TGTGCCAGCAAAAGGGAGGGCTATGGCTACACCTTC
CASKREGYGYTF
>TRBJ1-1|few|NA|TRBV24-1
TGTGCCACCAGTCCGGGGACCTCAATGAACACTGAAGCTTTCTTT
CATSPGTSMNTEAFF
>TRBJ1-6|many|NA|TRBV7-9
TGTGCCAGCAGCTCCGTGGGAGCGTCACCCCTCCACTTT
CASSSVGASPLHF
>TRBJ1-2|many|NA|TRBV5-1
TGCGCCAGCAGTCCTAGCGGGAGGGCCGAGGGAGGCTACACCTTC
CASSPSGRAEGGYTF
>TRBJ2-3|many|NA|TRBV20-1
TGCAGTGCTAGGGACTCCCGCACAGATACGCAGTATTTT
CSARDSRTDTQYF
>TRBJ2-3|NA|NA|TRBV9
TGTGCCAGCAGCGTAGACAGGGCAGATACGCAGTATTTT
CASSVDRADTQYF
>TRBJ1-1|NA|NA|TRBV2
TGTGCCAGCAGTGATGGACGACTAGAGAACACTGAAGCTTTCTTT
CASSDGRLENTEAFF
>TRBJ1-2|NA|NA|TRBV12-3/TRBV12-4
TGTGCCAGCAGTTTAAGGGGAAGCTACACCTTC
CASSLRGSYTF
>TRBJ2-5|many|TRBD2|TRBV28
TGTGCCAGCAGTTCCCCGGTAGCGGGAGTTGAGACCCAGTACTTC
CASSSPVAGVETQYF
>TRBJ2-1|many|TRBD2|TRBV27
TGTGCCAGCAGTTTATCGAGTTTAGCGGGGGGTTACAATGAGCAGTTCTTC
CASSLSSLAGGYNEQFF